This T cell receptor (beta chain) came from a study of long-term antiretroviral therapy in people with HIV. General study points: Information pertaining to ART adherence, viral resistance or therapeutic modifications was not obtained.

Trimming stripped 3 bases from V and 4 bases from J, with 2 bases between. Germline V lookup: CDR1 SEHNR, CDR2 FQNEAQ (reference sequence). CDR3 length: 11 residues. This clone was recorded only once. What it recognizes is unknown. The assay used was immunoSEQ (version v3.0), run at survey level. Repertoires were generated with immunoSEQ multiplex PCR, while TCRdb's copy carries only in-frame clones and drops some. The sample holds tens of thousands of clones, around nine tenths seen once. This sequence was found in a woman in her thirties or forties with HIV. The V and J genes are TRBV7-9 and TRBJ2-3, with unresolved D. The sample in question was unsorted PBMCs, obtained roughly 5 years after starting antiretroviral therapy. CDR3 region: CASSFPDTQYF. The CDR3 DNA sequence: TGTGCCAGCAGCTTCCCAGATACGCAGTATTTT.